Each of the 3 T cell receptor delta chains below was sequenced from the same sample in a study of gammadelta T cells in human blood. TCRdb processed the RT-PCR reads again with the CATT caller. The table records hundreds of delta-chain clones, around a third of them present only once. Sequencing was performed on Vgamma9Vdelta2 gamma-delta T cells from infant blood. These receptor sequences come from a human donor.

A word on this clone: This probably arose from a read error, given a far larger clone one base away. J is TRDJ1 and V is TRDV2, with 13 bases identical to TRDD3. TCRdb does not report a J gene; here it was assigned by matching the DNA to germline references. With V trimmed by 8 bases and J by 3 bases, 14 bases remained unmatched. The length of the CDR3 is 17 residues. In germline, CDR1 is GEAIGNYY, CDR2 EKD. CDR3 sequence: CAFEGMYWGIRADKLIF. The CDR3 DNA is TGTGCCTTTGAGGGAATGTACTGGGGGATACGCGCCGATAAACTCATCTTT.

The sample holds one count of this clone. A read error is likely here: a far larger clone is one base away. V is TRDV2 and J is TRDJ3; TRDD3 agrees at 10 bases. Because TCRdb records no J gene, it was assigned here through a match of the DNA to germline. Looked up from germline, CDR1 is GEAIGNYY and CDR2 is EKD. CDR3 length equals 20 residues. CDR3: CACDTVLGDLGSWDARQMFF. The CDR3 coding sequence is TGTGCCTGTGACACCGTACTGGGGGATCTGGGCTCCTGGGACGCCCGACAGATGTTTTTC.

This clone qualifies as hyperexpanded. The chain employs TRDV2 and TRDJ2, with unresolved D. Germline CDR1 is GEAIGNYY and CDR2 is EKD. This CDR3 contains 16 residues. V was cut by 3 bases and J by 7 bases, with 20 bases left in between. The CDR3 DNA reads TGTGCCTGTGACTTACTTAACACCCCAAGGGGAGCACAACTCTTCTTT. Amino acids: CACDLLNTPRGAQLFF.